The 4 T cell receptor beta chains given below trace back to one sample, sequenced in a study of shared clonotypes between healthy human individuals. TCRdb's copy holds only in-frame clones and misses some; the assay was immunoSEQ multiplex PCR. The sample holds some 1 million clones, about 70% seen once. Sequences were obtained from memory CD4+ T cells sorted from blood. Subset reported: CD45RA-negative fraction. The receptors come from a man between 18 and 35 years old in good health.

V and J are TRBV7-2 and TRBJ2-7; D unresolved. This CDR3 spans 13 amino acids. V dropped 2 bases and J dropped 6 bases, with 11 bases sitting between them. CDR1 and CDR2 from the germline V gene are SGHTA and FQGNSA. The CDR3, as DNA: TGTGCCAGCAGCTTAAGGCTGGGCGGCGAGCAGTACTTC. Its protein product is CASSLRLGGEQYF.

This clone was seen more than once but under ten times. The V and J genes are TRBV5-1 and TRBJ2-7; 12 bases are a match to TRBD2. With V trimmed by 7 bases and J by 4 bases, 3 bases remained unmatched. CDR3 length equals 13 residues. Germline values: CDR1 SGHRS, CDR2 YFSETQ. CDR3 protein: CASAGTSGYEQYF. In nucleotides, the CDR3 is TGCGCCAGCGCCGGGACTAGCGGGTACGAGCAGTACTTC.

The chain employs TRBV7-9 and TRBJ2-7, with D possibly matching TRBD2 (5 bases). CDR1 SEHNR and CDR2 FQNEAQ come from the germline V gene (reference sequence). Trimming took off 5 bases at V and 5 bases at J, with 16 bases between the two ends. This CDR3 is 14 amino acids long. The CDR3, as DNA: TGTGCCAGCAGCCCACCGAGGGTGGGGAACGAGCAGTACTTC. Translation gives CASSPPRVGNEQYF.

The CDR3 region is CASSGGGRRGYTF. CDR3 DNA sequence: TGTGCCAGCAGTGGTGGTGGGCGGAGGGGCTACACCTTC. This chain connects TRBV2 to TRBJ1-2; the D is unclear. With 4 bases removed from V and 8 bases from J, the gap between germline ends came to 14 bases. This CDR3 is 13 amino acids long. Germline CDR1 and CDR2: SNHLY and FYNNEI. Using reference TRBV2 and TRBJ1-2 for the parts outside the CDR3, the full variable domain is EPEVTQTPSHQVTQMGQEVILRCVPISNHLYFYWYRQILGQKVEFLVSFYNNEISEKSEIFDDQFSVERPDGSNFTLKIRSTKLEDSAMYFCASSGGGRRGYTFGSGTRLTVV.